A single sample is the source of the 27 T cell receptor beta chains below, sequenced in a study of cytomegalovirus exposure and HLA in healthy donors. With 60 Vbeta and 13 Jbeta primers, the PCR was carried out. TCRdb keeps only in-frame clones here, not all; method: immunoSEQ multiplex PCR. The sample consists of more than 95,000 clones, 60% to 80% of them appearing once. Sequenced material: PBMCs. These TCRs come from a man in his 60s in good health and CMV-seropositive.

The rearrangement uses TRBV5-1 and TRBJ2-7, with unresolved D. V lost 2 bases and J 0 bases, leaving 15 bases between the germline ends. The CDR3 is made up of 16 amino acids. Germline-derived CDR1 and CDR2 are SGHRS and YFSETQ. The CDR3 sequence: CASSLQGKPGSYEQYF. DNA of the CDR3: TGCGCCAGCAGCTTACAAGGAAAACCGGGCTCCTACGAGCAGTACTTC. The full variable domain, in which reference TRBV5-1 and TRBJ2-7 provide the parts outside the CDR3, is KAGVTQTPRYLIKTRGQQVTLSCSPISGHRSVSWYQQTPGQGLQFLFEYFSETQRNKGNFPGRFSGRQFSNSRSEMNVSTLELGDSALYLCASSLQGKPGSYEQYFGPGTRLTVT.

The sample holds a few counts of this clone. The rearrangement uses TRBV6-4 and TRBJ2-3; D gene ambiguous. Trimming pared 6 bases from V and 1 base from J, leaving 17 bases between. CDR1 is MRHNA, CDR2 SNTAGT, per germline. The CDR3 is made up of 16 amino acids. The CDR3 nucleotides read TGTGCCAGCAGGAAGCTTGGCGGAGTCGGCACAGATACGCAGTATTTT. It yields the protein CASRKLGGVGTDTQYF.

The chain carries TRBV29-1 and TRBJ2-4; possible D gene TRBD2, 6 bases. From germline, CDR1 is SQVTM and CDR2 ANQGSEA. This CDR3 is 13 amino acids long. V lost 3 bases to trimming and J lost 0 bases, with 6 bases between them. For the CDR3, the DNA is TGCAGCGTTGAGGGGGGAGCCAAAAACATTCAGTACTTC. As protein: CSVEGGAKNIQYF.

The chain employs TRBV6-1 and TRBJ2-2; the match to TRBD1 covers 8 bases. The V gene's germline CDR1 is MNHNS and CDR2 SASEGT. V was clipped by 6 bases and J by 6 bases; unmatched bases: 3. The length of the CDR3 is 13 residues. This CDR3 is CASRKQGAGELFF. CDR3 DNA sequence: TGTGCCAGCAGGAAACAGGGGGCCGGGGAGCTGTTTTTT.

This chain joins TRBV9 and TRBJ2-6; D not certain. Germline V gene sequence: CDR1 SGDLS, CDR2 YYNGEE. Trimming stripped 0 bases from V and 4 bases from J, with 8 bases between. This CDR3 is built from 15 residues. CDR3 region: CASSVAVAGANVLTF. In DNA, the CDR3 is TGTGCCAGCAGCGTAGCAGTGGCCGGGGCCAACGTCCTGACTTTC.

The rearrangement uses TRBV6-4 and TRBJ2-2; D might be TRBD2 (5 bases). The CDR3 consists of 14 residues. Trimming stripped 6 bases from V and 6 bases from J, with 14 bases between. The germline V gene encodes CDR1 MRHNA and CDR2 SNTAGT. The CDR3 protein is CASSSREGAGELFF. In DNA, the CDR3 is TGTGCCAGCAGCTCCCGAGAGGGTGCCGGGGAGCTGTTTTTT.

V is TRBV6-4 and J is TRBJ1-2; 10 nucleotides line up with TRBD1. Germline V gives CDR1 MRHNA, CDR2 SNTAGT. The CDR3 is made up of 17 amino acids. V shed 0 bases and J 3 bases; nucleotides not matched to a gene: 7. The CDR3, as DNA: TGTGCCAGCAGTGACTCGACAGGGGGCGCAAAGGACTATGGCTACACCTTC. Protein sequence: CASSDSTGGAKDYGYTF.

The V and J genes are TRBV6-1 and TRBJ2-1; tentatively, D is TRBD2 (5 bases). The germline CDR1 and CDR2 sequences are MNHNS and SASEGT. V dropped 6 bases and J dropped 0 bases, with 9 bases sitting between them. CDR3 length equals 14 residues. The CDR3 region is CASSLGSSYNEQFF. CDR3 nucleotide sequence: TGTGCCAGCAGCCTGGGGAGCTCCTACAATGAGCAGTTCTTC.

Only a few counts were recorded for this clone. V and J are TRBV30 and TRBJ1-4, with D maybe TRBD1 (6 bases). The CDR3 is 15 amino acids. The ends were cut back, 4 bases at V and 8 bases at J, with 20 bases in the middle. Per the germline V gene, CDR1 is GTSNPN and CDR2 is SVGIG (reference sequence). Here the CDR3 DNA reads TGTGCCTGGAAAGAGGGACACCCGGCGAGAGAAAAACTGTTTTTT. This translates into CAWKEGHPAREKLFF.

J is TRBJ1-4 and V is TRBV5-5; perhaps TRBD1 as D (5 bases). Trimming left V 5 bases short and J 3 bases short, with 14 bases between. Germline loops: CDR1 SGHKS, CDR2 YYEKEE (reference sequence). The CDR3 has 15 amino acids. Written as DNA, the CDR3 is TGTGCCAGCAGTTCTAGGGGTGCGTCTAATGAAAAACTGTTTTTT. It is translated as CASSSRGASNEKLFF.

This chain links TRBV25-1 with TRBJ1-4; D may be TRBD1 (5 bases). There are 15 residues in the CDR3. CDR1 is MGHDK and CDR2 is SYGVNS in the germline V gene. The V and J ends lost 4 bases and 4 bases respectively, with 13 bases between them. For the CDR3, the DNA is TGTGCCAGCAGTGCTATAGGACAAGATAATGAAAAACTGTTTTTT. Amino acids: CASSAIGQDNEKLFF. Looking up the rest from reference TRBV25-1 and TRBJ1-4 gives the full variable domain: EADIYQTPRYLVIGTGKKITLECSQTMGHDKMYWYQQDPGMELHLIHYSYGVNSTEKGDLSSESTVSRIRTEHFPLTLESARPSHTSQYLCASSAIGQDNEKLFFGSGTQLSVL.

The chain couples TRBV18 to TRBJ2-7; 8 bases map to TRBD2. Trimming took 3 bases from V and 3 from J; bases not matched to a gene: 1. CDR1 and CDR2 (germline): KGHSH, LQKENI. The CDR3 has 13 amino acids. For the CDR3, the DNA is TGTGCCAGCTCACCCACTAGCGGCTACGAGCAGTACTTC. The encoded protein is CASSPTSGYEQYF. Full variable domain (missing parts from reference TRBV18 and TRBJ2-7): NAGVMQNPRHLVRRRGQEARLRCSPMKGHSHVYWYRQLPEEGLKFMVYLQKENIIDESGMPKERFSAEFPKEGPSILRIQQVVRGDSAAYFCASSPTSGYEQYFGPGTRLTVT.

J is TRBJ2-1 and V is TRBV9, with 7 bases lining up with TRBD2. CDR1 is SGDLS and CDR2 is YYNGEE in the germline V gene. With 6 bases clipped from V and 7 bases from J, the junction kept 16 bases outside the gene matches. The CDR3 is 16 amino acids. This CDR3 is CASTTDPSGRVNEQFF. CDR3 nucleotides: TGTGCCAGCACGACCGACCCATCAGGGAGGGTTAATGAGCAGTTCTTC.

The genes are TRBV4-2 and TRBJ2-7; the D gene is possibly TRBD2 (6 bases). The germline CDR1 and CDR2 sequences are LGHNA and YNFKEQ. V gave up 1 base and J gave up 5 bases, with 15 bases separating them. The CDR3 contains 15 residues. Here the CDR3 reads CASSQGSTSSHEQYF. The CDR3 nucleotides read TGTGCCAGCAGCCAAGGGTCGACTAGTTCCCACGAGCAGTACTTC.

V usage is TRBV19 and J usage is TRBJ1-5, with 7 bases fitting TRBD1. V shed 9 bases, J shed 4 bases, and the junction held 9 bases outside the gene matches. Germline-derived CDR1 and CDR2 are LNHDA and SQIVND (reference sequence). This CDR3 region has 14 residues. The CDR3: CASHQGVPNQPQHF. In nucleotides, the CDR3 is TGTGCCAGCCACCAGGGGGTCCCGAATCAGCCCCAGCATTTT.

The J gene is TRBJ1-1, the V gene TRBV6-1; the match to TRBD1 covers 9 bases. The V and J ends lost 6 bases and 11 bases, in that order; junction bases with no gene match: 7. The CDR3 consists of 12 residues. Per the germline V gene, CDR1 is MNHNS and CDR2 is SASEGT. The CDR3 DNA reads TGTGCCAGCAGACGGACAGGGGAGGGGGCTTTCTTT. This gives the protein CASRRTGEGAFF.

The chain joins TRBV29-1 to TRBJ1-3, with D uncertain. With 1 base removed from V and 4 bases from J, the gap between germline ends came to 8 bases. CDR3 length: 13 amino acids. Germline loops: CDR1 SQVTM, CDR2 ANQGSEA. The DNA for the CDR3 is TGCAGCGTTGAAGCGGCAGCGGGAAACACCATATATTTT. Translating it yields CSVEAAAGNTIYF.

This clone was counted ten times or more. The J gene is TRBJ1-4, the V gene TRBV5-8, with D unclear. This CDR3 is 14 amino acids long. Looked up from germline, CDR1 is SGHTS and CDR2 is YDEGEE. Trimming pared 6 bases from V and 2 bases from J, leaving 11 bases between. The CDR3 spells CASTPPRTNEKLFF. Here the CDR3 DNA reads TGTGCCAGCACCCCTCCCAGGACTAATGAAAAACTGTTTTTT.

CDR3 sequence reads: CASSQDRAGTANTGELFF. DNA of the CDR3: TGTGCCAGCAGCCAAGATCGAGCCGGGACAGCCAACACCGGGGAGCTGTTTTTT. The V call is TRBV14, the J call TRBJ2-2; 7 bases agree with TRBD1. V was pared by 0 bases and J by 2 bases, with 9 bases of the junction left unmatched. CDR1 and CDR2 (germline): SGHDN, FVKESK. The CDR3 extends over 18 amino acids.

The table lists this clone with a few counts. V gene TRBV19 combines with J gene TRBJ1-3; tentative D call: TRBD1 (6 bases). V lost 7 bases and J 7 bases, leaving 17 bases between the germline ends. The CDR3 totals 14 residues. Germline-derived CDR1 and CDR2 are LNHDA and SQIVND (reference sequence). CDR3 region: CASKVRTARNTIYF. CDR3 in DNA: TGTGCCAGTAAGGTTCGGACAGCTAGGAACACCATATATTTT.

The chain has TRBV7-2 and TRBJ1-5; 10 bases match TRBD1. From germline, CDR1 is SGHTA and CDR2 FQGNSA. CDR3 length: 14 amino acids. With 5 bases clipped from V and 6 bases from J, the junction kept 4 bases outside the gene matches. CDR3 sequence: CASSGTGASQPQHF. The CDR3 DNA is TGTGCCAGCAGCGGGACAGGGGCGAGTCAGCCCCAGCATTTT.

The chain combines TRBV6-1 with TRBJ1-1; 7 nucleotides align to TRBD1. J lost 5 bases, V lost 8 bases, and 11 bases had no gene match. The germline V gene has CDR1 MNHNS and CDR2 SASEGT. The CDR3 extends over 14 amino acids. CDR3 DNA sequence: TGTGCCAGCGGCATAACAGGGGCGGGGACTGAAGCTTTCTTT. Its translation: CASGITGAGTEAFF.

A single count supports this clone. V is TRBV1 and J is TRBJ2-7; the listed D gene, TRBD2, was not tested against the DNA. TRBV1 is a recognized pseudogene. The CDR3 spans 22 residues. The CDR3 region is CTSSRSKRGGTSGSVGSYEQYF. In nucleotides, the CDR3 is TGCACCAGCAGCCGGTCAAAGAGGGGCGGGACTAGCGGGTCCGTAGGCTCCTACGAGCAGTACTTC.

The genes are TRBV19 and TRBJ1-6, with D tentatively TRBD1 (6 bases). This CDR3 is 15 amino acids long. Germline loops: CDR1 LNHDA, CDR2 SQIVND (reference sequence). Deletions cut 6 bases from V and 6 bases from J, with 15 bases between. CDR3: CASRFPGHSNSPLHF. The CDR3 coding sequence is TGTGCCAGTAGGTTTCCGGGACATTCTAATTCACCCCTCCACTTT. The variable domain in full, completed from reference TRBV19 and TRBJ1-6, reads DGGITQSPKYLFRKEGQNVTLSCEQNLNHDAMYWYRQDPGQGLRLIYYSQIVNDFQKGDIAEGYSVSREKKESFPLTVTSAQKNPTAFYLCASRFPGHSNSPLHFGNGTRLTVT.

The chain employs TRBV6-1 and TRBJ1-1, with 8 bases that match TRBD1. V shed 9 bases, J shed 6 bases, and the junction held 12 bases outside the gene matches. The length of the CDR3 is 14 residues. Per the germline V gene, CDR1 is MNHNS and CDR2 is SASEGT. CDR3 coding DNA: TGTGCCAGTATCATGGGACAGGAGGGAGCTGAAGCTTTCTTT. Encoded protein: CASIMGQEGAEAFF.

CDR3 DNA sequence: TGTGCCAGCCGGCAGGGGCTGAACACTGAAGCTTTCTTT. Its protein is CASRQGLNTEAFF. J is TRBJ1-1 and V is TRBV7-3; possibly TRBD1 for D (6 bases). The CDR3 is 13 residues long. Looked up from germline, CDR1 is SGHTA and CDR2 is FQGTGA. V gave up 8 bases and J gave up 0 bases, with 10 bases separating them.

J is TRBJ1-4 and V is TRBV2; 9 positions agree with TRBD1. The junction had 0 bases not matched to a gene; V was cut back by 6 bases and J by 7 bases. CDR1 SNHLY and CDR2 FYNNEI come from the germline V gene. This CDR3 comprises 12 residues. As DNA, the CDR3 is TGTGCCAGCAGGACAGGGGGTGAAAAACTGTTTTTT. Amino acid sequence: CASRTGGEKLFF. The whole variable domain, filled in from reference TRBV2 and TRBJ1-4, reads EPEVTQTPSHQVTQMGQEVILRCVPISNHLYFYWYRQILGQKVEFLVSFYNNEISEKSEIFDDQFSVERPDGSNFTLKIRSTKLEDSAMYFCASRTGGEKLFFGSGTQLSVL.